Below are 12 T cell receptor beta chains sequenced from a single sample in a study of T cell responses to AZD1222 COVID-19 vaccine. The data were produced by immunoSEQ multiplex PCR, yet TCRdb's version contains in-frame clones alone and is incomplete. The top ten clones hold about 3.9% of a sample with roughly 190,000 clones, approximately 95% of them seen once. The sequenced sample was peripheral blood, obtained on day 0 of AZD1222 vaccination. These receptors came from an adult in good health.

This chain connects TRBV2 to TRBJ1-5; D uncertain. CDR3 length equals 13 residues. CDR1 is SNHLY, CDR2 FYNNEI, per germline. The germline V and J ends were trimmed by 8 bases and 4 bases, with 12 bases remaining between them. DNA of the CDR3: TGTGCCAGCGGCGGGGTCGGAAATCAGCCCCAGCATTTT. Translating it yields CASGGVGNQPQHF.

V gene TRBV10-1 combines with J gene TRBJ2-1, with no clear D. V dropped 6 bases and J dropped 6 bases, with 12 bases sitting between them. Germline V gene sequence: CDR1 WNHNN, CDR2 SYGVQD (reference sequence). CDR3 length: 13 residues. CDR3 in amino acids: CASRGPLGNEQFF. In DNA form, the CDR3 reads TGCGCCAGCAGGGGCCCTCTGGGCAATGAGCAGTTCTTC.

The V call is TRBV28, the J call TRBJ2-7, with 7 bases matching TRBD1. After removal of 0 bases from V and 3 bases from J, the junction contained 5 bases not matched to a gene. CDR3 size: 15 residues. Germline V lookup: CDR1 MDHEN, CDR2 SYDVKM. CDR3 DNA: TGTGCCAGCAGTTTATGGGGGACAGACTTCTACGAGCAGTACTTC. Its protein is CASSLWGTDFYEQYF.

The genes are TRBV24-1 and TRBJ2-1, with 12 bases matching TRBD2. V dropped 4 bases and J dropped 3; count of bases not matched to a gene: 21. Germline loops: CDR1 KGHDR, CDR2 SFDVKD. The CDR3 has 22 residues. CDR3 region: CATSDGSLLAGGGLGSYNEQFF. The DNA for the CDR3 is TGTGCCACCAGTGACGGTTCCCTTCTAGCGGGGGGGGGCCTTGGTAGCTACAATGAGCAGTTCTTC.

This chain uses TRBV7-6 with TRBJ2-3; D is perhaps TRBD2 (6 bases). Germline CDR1 SGHVS, CDR2 FNYEAQ. This CDR3 region has 16 residues. Trimming stripped 1 base from V and 1 base from J, with 12 bases between. The CDR3 coding sequence is TGTGCCAGCAGCTTAGGGGCGGGCGGGGGCACAGATACGCAGTATTTT. Translated, it gives CASSLGAGGGTDTQYF.

This chain joins TRBV4-1 and TRBJ2-5; TRBD1 or TRBD2 may be the D gene (5 bases each). The V gene's germline CDR1 is MGHRA and CDR2 YSYEKL. Trimming left V 1 base short and J 5 bases short, with 17 bases between. The CDR3 runs 16 residues. The CDR3 loop is CASSQVPRGSLETQYF. In DNA, the CDR3 is TGCGCCAGCAGCCAAGTACCGAGGGGATCTTTGGAGACCCAGTACTTC.

J is TRBJ1-1 and V is TRBV2, with D maybe TRBD1 (5 bases). CDR3 size: 14 residues. The V gene lost 5 bases and the J gene lost 1 base, with 11 bases spanning the gap. Germline V gene lookup returns CDR1 SNHLY and CDR2 FYNNEI. CDR3 DNA sequence: TGTGCCAGCAGTCTCTCTACAGGGAACACTGAAGCTTTCTTT. Amino acid sequence: CASSLSTGNTEAFF.

V usage is TRBV6-4 and J usage is TRBJ1-1, with TRBD1 as a possible D gene (6 bases). This CDR3 comprises 15 residues. The germline V gene has CDR1 MRHNA and CDR2 SNTAGT. The V gene lost 2 bases and the J gene lost 3 bases, with 13 bases spanning the gap. The CDR3 region has the DNA TGTGCCAGCAGTGACCAAGGGGGAGCGGACACTGAAGCTTTCTTT. As protein: CASSDQGGADTEAFF.

The V call is TRBV5-6, the J call TRBJ1-1; a possible D gene is TRBD1 (5 bases). The CDR3 is made up of 14 amino acids. The V gene lost 2 bases and the J gene lost 3 bases, with 11 bases spanning the gap. CDR1 is SGHDT and CDR2 is YYEEEE in the germline V gene. Here the CDR3 DNA reads TGTGCCAGCAGCTTCATCGGGGGGGACACTGAAGCTTTCTTT. Protein sequence: CASSFIGGDTEAFF.

The table lists this clone with a count of one. The V call is TRBV28, the J call TRBJ1-3, with 8 bases matching TRBD1. Germline CDR1 reads MDHEN; CDR2 reads SYDVKM. V shed 6 bases, J shed 2 bases, and the junction held 3 bases outside the gene matches. This CDR3 region has 14 residues. CDR3 loop: CASSPDRAGNTIYF. CDR3 DNA: TGTGCCAGCAGCCCGGACAGGGCTGGAAACACCATATATTTT.

The genes are TRBV7-9 and TRBJ1-4; D not resolved. Trimming took 2 bases from V and 4 from J, leaving 5 bases between them. The CDR3 is 13 residues long. Germline CDR1 SEHNR, CDR2 FQNEAQ (reference sequence). CDR3 nucleotide sequence: TGTGCCAGCAGCTTAAGTTTTAATGAAAAACTGTTTTTT. This translates into CASSLSFNEKLFF.

The chain uses TRBV6-5 and TRBJ2-3; D unresolved. Between the trimmed V and J ends, which lost 0 bases and 4 bases, there was a span of 11 bases. Germline V CDR1 and CDR2: MNHEY, SVGAGI. There are 15 residues in the CDR3. The CDR3: CASSYSGPDADTQYF. In DNA form, the CDR3 reads TGTGCCAGCAGTTACTCTGGGCCCGATGCAGATACGCAGTATTTT.